This TCR beta chain emerged from a study of blood T cell repertoires in COVID-19. Study summary: T cells, B-cell-depleted T cells, or PBMCs provided the cDNA or gDNA that served as material.

Trimming took 3 bases from V and 5 from J; bases not matched to a gene: 2. The CDR3 runs to 12 residues. Germline V CDR1 and CDR2: SQVTM, ANQGSEA. Concerning this clone itself: Additional DNA sequences in this sample encode the identical CDR3.

The authors' processing: Counts of nucleated cells, estimated from reference gene primer amplification, were obtained. Clones were sequenced by immunoSEQ multiplex PCR, and TCRdb holds only the in-frame ones, with some missing. Clone size and V and J calls were adopted from that table, with D and trimming inferred from the DNA. The sample carries over 250,000 clones, 88% recorded once. The sequenced sample was peripheral blood. The receptor's source is a woman aged 40 to 55 who had recovered from COVID-19. This sequence joins TRBV29-1 and TRBJ2-3, with TRBD2 matching 7 bases. DNA of the CDR3: TGCAGCGTTGAGGCTAGCGGAGATACGCAGTATTTT. Its protein product is CSVEASGDTQYF.